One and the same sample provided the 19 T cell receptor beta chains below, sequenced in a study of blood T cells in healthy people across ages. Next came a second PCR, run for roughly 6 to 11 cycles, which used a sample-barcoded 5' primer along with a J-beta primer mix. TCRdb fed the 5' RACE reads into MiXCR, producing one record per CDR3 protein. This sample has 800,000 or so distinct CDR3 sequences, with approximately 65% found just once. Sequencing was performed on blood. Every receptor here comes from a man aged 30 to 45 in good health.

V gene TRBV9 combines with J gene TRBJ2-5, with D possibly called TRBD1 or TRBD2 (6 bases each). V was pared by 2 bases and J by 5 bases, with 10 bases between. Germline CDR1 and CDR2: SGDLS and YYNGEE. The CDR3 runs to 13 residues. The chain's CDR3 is CASSVGGLETQYF. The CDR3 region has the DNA TGTGCCAGCAGCGTCGGGGGCTTGGAGACCCAGTACTTC.

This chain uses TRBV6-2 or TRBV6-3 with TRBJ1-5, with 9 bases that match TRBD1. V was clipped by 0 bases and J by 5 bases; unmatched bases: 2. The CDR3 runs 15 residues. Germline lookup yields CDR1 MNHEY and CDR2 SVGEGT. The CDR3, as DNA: TGTGCCAGCAGTTACTCAAGGACAGGGGATCAGCCCCAGCATTTT. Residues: CASSYSRTGDQPQHF.

The CDR3 DNA sequence: TGTGCCAGCACCCGTGGCGGGGGGGTTATCTCCTACAATGAGCAGTTCTTC. It codes for CASTRGGGVISYNEQFF. The chain joins TRBV9 to TRBJ2-1; 9 nucleotides agree with TRBD2. The CDR3 runs to 17 residues. Germline V gene lookup returns CDR1 SGDLS and CDR2 YYNGEE. J was trimmed by 0 bases and V by 6 bases; bases with no gene match: 10.

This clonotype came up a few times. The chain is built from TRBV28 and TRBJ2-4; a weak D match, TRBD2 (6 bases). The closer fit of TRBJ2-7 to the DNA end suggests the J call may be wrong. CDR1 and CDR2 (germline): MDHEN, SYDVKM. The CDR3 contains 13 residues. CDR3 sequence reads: CAIREREAYEQYF. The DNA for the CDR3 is TGTGCCATCCGCGAGAGGGAGGCCTACGAGCAGTACTTC.

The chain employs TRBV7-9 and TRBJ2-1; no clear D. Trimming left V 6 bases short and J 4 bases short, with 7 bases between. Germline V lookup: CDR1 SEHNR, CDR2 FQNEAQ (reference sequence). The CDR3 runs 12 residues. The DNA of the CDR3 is TGTGCCAGCAGTAACAAGTACAATGAGCAGTTCTTC. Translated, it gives CASSNKYNEQFF.

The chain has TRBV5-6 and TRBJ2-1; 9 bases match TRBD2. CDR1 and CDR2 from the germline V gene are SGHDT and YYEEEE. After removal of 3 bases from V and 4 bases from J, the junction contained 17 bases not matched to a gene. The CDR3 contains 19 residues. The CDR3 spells CASSSLGHRGGELYNEQFF. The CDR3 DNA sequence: TGTGCCAGCAGCTCTCTGGGGCACCGCGGGGGGGAATTATACAATGAGCAGTTCTTC.

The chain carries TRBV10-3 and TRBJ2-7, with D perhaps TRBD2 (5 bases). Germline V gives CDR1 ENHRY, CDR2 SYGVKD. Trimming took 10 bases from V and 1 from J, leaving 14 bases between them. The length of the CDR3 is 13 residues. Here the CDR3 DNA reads TGTGCCACTGGACTGGAGCTATCCTACGAGCAGTACTTC. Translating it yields CATGLELSYEQYF.

Here the CDR3 reads CAISGRQGAGEQYF. Written as DNA, the CDR3 is TGTGCCATCAGTGGAAGACAGGGGGCGGGAGAGCAGTACTTC. V and J are TRBV10-3 and TRBJ2-7; 10 bases agree with TRBD1. With V trimmed by 4 bases and J by 7 bases, 7 bases remained unmatched. Per germline, CDR1 ENHRY and CDR2 SYGVKD. CDR3 size: 14 residues.

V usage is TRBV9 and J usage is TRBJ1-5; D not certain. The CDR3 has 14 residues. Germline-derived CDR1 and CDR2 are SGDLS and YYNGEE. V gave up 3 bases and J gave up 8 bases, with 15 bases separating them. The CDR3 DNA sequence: TGTGCCAGCAGCGCTGTCGGAGAAGAGGAGCCCCAGCATTTT. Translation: CASSAVGEEEPQHF.

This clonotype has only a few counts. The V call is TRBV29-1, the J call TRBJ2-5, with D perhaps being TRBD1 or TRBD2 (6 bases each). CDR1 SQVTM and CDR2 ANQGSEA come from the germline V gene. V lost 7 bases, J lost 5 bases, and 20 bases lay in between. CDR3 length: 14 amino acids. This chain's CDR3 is CSATTGANRETQYF. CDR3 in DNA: TGCAGCGCCACGACGGGGGCCAATCGGGAGACCCAGTACTTC.

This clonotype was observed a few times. CDR3 protein: CASSLADGISSYNEQFF. CDR3 in DNA: TGTGCCAGCAGTTTAGCGGACGGAATAAGCTCCTACAATGAGCAGTTCTTC. The chain joins TRBV12-3 or TRBV12-4 to TRBJ2-1, with no clear D. Trimming removed 0 bases at V and 0 bases at J, with 12 bases between. This CDR3 contains 17 residues.

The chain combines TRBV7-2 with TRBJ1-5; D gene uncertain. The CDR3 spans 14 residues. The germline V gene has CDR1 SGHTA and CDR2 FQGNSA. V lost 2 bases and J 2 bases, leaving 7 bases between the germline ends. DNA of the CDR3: TGTGCCAGCAGCTTACTATTTGGCAATCAGCCCCAGCATTTT. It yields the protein CASSLLFGNQPQHF.

This CDR3 reads CAIRVQGADTEAFF. For the CDR3, the DNA is TGTGCCATCAGGGTTCAGGGGGCGGACACTGAAGCTTTCTTT. The chain employs TRBV10-3 and TRBJ1-1, with 8 bases matching TRBD1. V trimming: 6 bases; J trimming: 3 bases; junction bases outside the gene matches: 6. In germline, CDR1 is ENHRY, CDR2 SYGVKD. CDR3 length: 14 residues.

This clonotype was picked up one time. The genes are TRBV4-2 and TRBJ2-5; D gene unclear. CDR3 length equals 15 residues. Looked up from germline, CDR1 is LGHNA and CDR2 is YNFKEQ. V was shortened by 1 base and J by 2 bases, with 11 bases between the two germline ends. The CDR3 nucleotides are TGTGCCAGCAGCCAAGGGGCTGGCCAGCAAGAGACCCAGTACTTC. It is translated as CASSQGAGQQETQYF.

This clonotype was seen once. The CDR3 loop is CATKDRASILGEQYF. The CDR3 DNA reads as TGTGCCACCAAAGACAGGGCCTCTATCCTGGGAGAGCAGTACTTC. The rearrangement joins TRBV27 to TRBJ2-5, with 7 bases fitting TRBD1. With 10 bases clipped from V and 11 bases from J, the junction kept 22 bases outside the gene matches. CDR1 and CDR2 from the germline V gene are MNHEY and SMNVEV (reference sequence). The CDR3 sequence is 15 residues long.

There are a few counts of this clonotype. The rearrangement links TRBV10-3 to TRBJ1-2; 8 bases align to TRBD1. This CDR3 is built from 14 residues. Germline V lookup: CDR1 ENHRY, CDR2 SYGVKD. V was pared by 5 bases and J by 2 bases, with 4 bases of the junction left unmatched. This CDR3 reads CAISRTGSNYGYTF. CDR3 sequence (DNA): TGTGCCATCAGTAGGACAGGGTCGAACTATGGCTACACCTTC.

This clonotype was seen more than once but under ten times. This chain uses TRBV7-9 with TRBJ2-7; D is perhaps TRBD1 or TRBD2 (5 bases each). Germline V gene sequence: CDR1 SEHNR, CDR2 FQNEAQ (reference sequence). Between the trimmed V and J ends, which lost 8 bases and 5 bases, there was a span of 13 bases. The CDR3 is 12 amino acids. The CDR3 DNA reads TGTGCCAGCTCTAGGGACCGGGACGAGCAGTACTTC. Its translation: CASSRDRDEQYF.

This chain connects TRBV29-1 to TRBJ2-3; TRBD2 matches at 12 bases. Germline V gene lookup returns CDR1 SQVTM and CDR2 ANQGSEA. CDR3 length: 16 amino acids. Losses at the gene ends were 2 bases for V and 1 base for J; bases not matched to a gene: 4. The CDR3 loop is CSVERTSGARTDTQYF. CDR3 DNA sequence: TGCAGCGTTGAACGGACTAGCGGGGCCCGCACAGATACGCAGTATTTT.

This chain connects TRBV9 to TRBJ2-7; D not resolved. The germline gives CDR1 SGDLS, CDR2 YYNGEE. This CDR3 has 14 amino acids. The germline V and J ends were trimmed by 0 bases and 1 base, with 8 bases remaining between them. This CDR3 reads CASSVGPLSYEQYF. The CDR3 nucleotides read TGTGCCAGCAGCGTAGGCCCCCTGTCCTACGAGCAGTACTTC.